This T cell receptor (beta chain) emerged from a study of T cell responses to AZD1222 COVID-19 vaccine. In the case of this clone: The antigen is not known.

J lost 5 bases, V lost 4 bases, and 8 bases had no gene match. CDR3 length: 15 amino acids. Looked up from germline, CDR1 is MNHEY and CDR2 is SMNVEV (reference sequence). Findings and caveats of the study: Spike regions recognized by vaccine-associated CD4 TCRs spanned the protein, led by 160-218 and 743-854. Spike-specific TCR breadth and depth grew following two AZD1222 doses. Possibly, clonal diversity was underestimated; donors were largely white British and included more females.

Sequenced by immunoSEQ multiplex PCR; TCRdb stores in-frame clones only, minus some. The sample lists 110,000 to 150,000 clones; about 94% were seen once. This chain connects TRBV27 to TRBJ1-1, with 9 bases matching TRBD1. Material: peripheral blood, obtained on day 0 of AZD1222 vaccination. The source of this sequence is an adult in good health. CDR3 in amino acids: CASSSPGQGKTEAFF. The CDR3 nucleotides are TGTGCCAGCAGTTCCCCCGGACAGGGGAAGACTGAAGCTTTCTTT.